Each of the 20 T cell receptor beta chains below was sequenced from the same sample in a study of Graves' ophthalmopathy and Graves' hyperthyroidism. Amplification of TCR beta CDR3 regions used RNA transcripts. Following a first-round RT-PCR that used HTBI primers, a second-round multiplex PCR was carried out. TCRdb re-called the multiplex PCR reads with MiXCR, one entry per CDR3 protein. Altogether about 620,000 distinct CDR3 sequences are present, about 20% being singletons, with the ten largest covering roughly 6.9%. Sequenced material: peripheral blood. The receptor set was obtained from a young woman with stable Graves' hyperthyroidism. Some clones in this sample may be carry-over from other donors' samples.

This clonotype has ten or more counts. J is TRBJ2-2 and V is TRBV4-1; possibly TRBD2 for D (6 bases). Trimming cost V 4 bases and J 4 bases, with 10 bases left between them. The CDR3 runs 14 residues. Germline CDR1 MGHRA, CDR2 YSYEKL. DNA for the CDR3: TGCGCCAGCAGCCTGCGGGATCCCACCGGGGAGCTGTTTTTT. This gives the protein CASSLRDPTGELFF.

A word on this clonotype: One base away lies a much larger clone, so this may be a sequencing read error. This chain joins TRBV6-1 and TRBJ1-2; 8 bases are shared with TRBD1. V shed 0 bases, J shed 0 bases, and the junction held 0 bases outside the gene matches. This CDR3 comprises 15 residues. The V gene's germline CDR1 is MNHNS and CDR2 SASEGT. CDR3 protein: CASSEATGANYGYTF. CDR3 nucleotide sequence: TGTGCCAGCAGTGAAGCGACAGGGGCTAACTATGGCTACACCTTC.

This clonotype occurred many times. The rearrangement uses TRBV6-1 and TRBJ2-5; weak D call: TRBD2 (6 bases). Germline loops: CDR1 MNHNS, CDR2 SASEGT. The CDR3 covers 12 residues. For the CDR3, the DNA is TGTAAAATAAGGGGACTTGAAGAGACCCAGTACTTC. Protein: CKIRGLEETQYF.

The chain uses TRBV5-1 and TRBJ1-1; the D gene is possibly TRBD1 (6 bases). CDR3 size: 16 residues. The V and J ends lost 1 base and 5 bases respectively, with 18 bases between them. In germline, CDR1 is SGHRS, CDR2 YFSETQ. The CDR3 region has the DNA TGCGCCAGCAGCTTGCAGGGGCCCAAAGGGGGGACTGAAGCTTTCTTT. Its translation is CASSLQGPKGGTEAFF.

This clonotype was detected ten times or more. The rearrangement uses TRBV29-1 and TRBJ2-6; unclear D gene. There are 14 residues in the CDR3. Germline V lookup: CDR1 SQVTM, CDR2 ANQGSEA. V lost 2 bases to trimming and J lost 2 bases, with 7 bases between them. The CDR3 DNA sequence: TGCAGCGTTGAAAGGGAAACTGGGGCCAACGTCCTGACTTTC. Translated, it gives CSVERETGANVLTF.

This clonotype was picked up many times. This rearrangement joins TRBV20-1 to TRBJ2-5, with TRBD1 as a possible D gene (6 bases). V was pared by 2 bases and J by 0 bases, with 10 bases between. The CDR3 covers 14 residues. The germline gives CDR1 DFQATT, CDR2 SNEGSKA (reference sequence). CDR3 protein: CSARPQGHQETQYF. In DNA, the CDR3 is TGCAGTGCTAGACCCCAGGGGCACCAAGAGACCCAGTACTTC.

Remarks on this clonotype: A much more abundant neighbour one base away suggests this may be a read error. Likely a read error: the CDR3 ends without its conserved phenylalanine or tryptophan. The V gene is TRBV6-1, the J gene TRBJ2-2; possible D gene TRBD2, 6 bases. CDR1 and CDR2 from the germline V gene are MNHNS and SASEGT. V shed 8 bases and J shed 4 bases, with 14 bases lying between them. This CDR3 spans 14 amino acids. The CDR3 spells CASSSGTSTGELFV. For the CDR3, the DNA is TGTGCCAGCTCTTCCGGGACTTCCACCGGGGAGCTGTTTGTT.

This clonotype was picked up many times. The chain is built from TRBV6-5 and TRBJ1-1; the D is unclear. This CDR3 spans 13 amino acids. V lost 5 bases and J lost 5, with 12 bases in between. Germline CDR1 and CDR2: MNHEY and SVGAGI. The chain's CDR3 is CASSRPSGTEAFF. The CDR3 DNA is TGTGCCAGCAGTAGGCCTAGCGGGACTGAAGCTTTCTTT.

The sample holds many counts of this clonotype. The genes are TRBV20-1 and TRBJ2-7; 10 bases map to TRBD1. Germline trimming cut 6 bases from V and 2 bases from J; bases unmatched to any gene: 4. Germline CDR1 DFQATT, CDR2 SNEGSKA (reference sequence). The CDR3 has 13 residues. CDR3 loop: CSAPGTGAYEQYF. In nucleotides, the CDR3 is TGCAGTGCCCCCGGGACAGGGGCCTACGAGCAGTACTTC.

The chain combines TRBV20-1 with TRBJ2-6; D perhaps matches TRBD2 (6 bases). The CDR3 extends over 15 amino acids. V lost 6 bases, J lost 4 bases, and 16 bases lay in between. Germline CDR1 reads DFQATT; CDR2 reads SNEGSKA (reference sequence). CDR3 nucleotides: TGCAGTGCCAATAACCGGGGGAGGGGGGCCAACGTCCTGACTTTC. Translation gives CSANNRGRGANVLTF.

The sample holds many counts of this clonotype. The chain has TRBV10-3 and TRBJ1-5, with D possibly TRBD1 on 6 matching bases. The CDR3 has 14 residues. V gave up 4 bases and J gave up 5 bases, with 12 bases separating them. Germline V lookup: CDR1 ENHRY, CDR2 SYGVKD. This CDR3 is CAISVGGFDQPQHF. The CDR3 nucleotides are TGTGCCATCAGTGTAGGGGGATTTGATCAGCCCCAGCATTTT.

This clonotype was seen at least ten times. This chain links TRBV27 with TRBJ2-2, with 8 bases identical to TRBD1. CDR1 and CDR2 from the germline V gene are MNHEY and SMNVEV (reference sequence). V was clipped by 8 bases and J by 6 bases; unmatched bases: 2. The CDR3 has 12 residues. The CDR3 spells CASRQGPGELFF. CDR3 sequence (DNA): TGTGCCAGCCGACAGGGGCCCGGGGAGCTGTTTTTT.

The chain has TRBV5-1 and TRBJ2-7; no firm D call. The CDR3 runs 14 residues. The germline CDR1 and CDR2 sequences are SGHRS and YFSETQ. V was shortened by 2 bases and J by 1 base, with 10 bases between the two germline ends. CDR3 DNA sequence: TGCGCCAGCAGCTTAACAGAGTTTTCCTACGAGCAGTACTTC. Residues: CASSLTEFSYEQYF.

As to this clonotype: Given the absence of the conserved phenylalanine or tryptophan at the CDR3 end, a read error is likely. The chain is built from TRBV18 and TRBJ2-7; 9 bases map to TRBD2. The germline CDR1 and CDR2 sequences are KGHSH and LQKENI. V was pared by 3 bases and J by 3 bases, with 3 bases of the junction left unmatched. The length of the CDR3 is 14 residues. In nucleotides, the CDR3 is TGTGCCAGCTCACCGGGACTAGCTTTCTACGAGCAGTACTTG. Its protein product is CASSPGLAFYEQYL.

This clonotype appeared many times. CDR3 DNA: TGTGCCAGCAGCGTAGCTGCAGAGATGAACACTGAAGCTTTCTTT. As protein: CASSVAAEMNTEAFF. The chain couples TRBV9 to TRBJ1-1; D gene ambiguous. Germline assignment: CDR1 SGDLS and CDR2 YYNGEE. This CDR3 has 15 amino acids. V was pared by 0 bases and J by 0 bases, with 9 bases between.

This clonotype was counted ten times or more. CDR3 loop: CASSYSFTVNTEAFF. In nucleotides, the CDR3 is TGTGCCAGCAGTTACTCTTTTACAGTGAACACTGAAGCTTTCTTT. This chain links TRBV6-2 or TRBV6-3 with TRBJ1-1; D gene uncertain. V was shortened by 0 bases and J by 0 bases, with 8 bases between the two germline ends. This CDR3 comprises 15 residues. Germline V gives CDR1 MNHEY, CDR2 SVGEGT.

DNA of the CDR3: TGTGCCCACCAAAGTAGGCGGGGCAGGTCTGAAGCTTTCTTT. Its protein is CAHQSRRGRSEAFF. The rearrangement joins TRBV6-1 to TRBJ1-1, with D possibly matching TRBD1 (5 bases). Germline CDR1 reads MNHNS; CDR2 reads SASEGT. Trimming stripped 11 bases from V and 6 bases from J, with 22 bases between. CDR3 length equals 14 residues.

This clonotype showed up many times. The junction shows a germline mismatch at one end, possibly a read error. The chain carries TRBV5-1 and TRBJ1-1, with D possibly being TRBD1 (5 bases). The CDR3 spans 14 residues. The V gene's germline CDR1 is SGHRS and CDR2 YFSETQ. CDR3 in DNA: TGTGCCAGCAGCTCCGGGACGGCGAACACTGAAGCTTTCTTT. Residues: CASSSGTANTEAFF.

The chain couples TRBV5-1 to TRBJ1-2; D call uncertain. Germline CDR1 reads SGHRS; CDR2 reads YFSETQ. V was cut by 4 bases and J by 2 bases, with 18 bases left in between. This CDR3 comprises 16 residues. CDR3 residues: CASSARGSGPNYGYTF. The DNA for the CDR3 is TGCGCCAGCAGCGCACGAGGGTCGGGTCCAAACTATGGCTACACCTTC.

This clonotype was seen many times. This sequence joins TRBV6-5 and TRBJ2-2; D gene unclear. Trimming left V 0 bases short and J 4 bases short, with 9 bases between. Germline V lookup: CDR1 MNHEY, CDR2 SVGAGI. The CDR3 consists of 15 residues. The CDR3, as DNA: TGTGCCAGCAGTTACTCCGGAGACTCCACCGGGGAGCTGTTTTTT. Translated: CASSYSGDSTGELFF.